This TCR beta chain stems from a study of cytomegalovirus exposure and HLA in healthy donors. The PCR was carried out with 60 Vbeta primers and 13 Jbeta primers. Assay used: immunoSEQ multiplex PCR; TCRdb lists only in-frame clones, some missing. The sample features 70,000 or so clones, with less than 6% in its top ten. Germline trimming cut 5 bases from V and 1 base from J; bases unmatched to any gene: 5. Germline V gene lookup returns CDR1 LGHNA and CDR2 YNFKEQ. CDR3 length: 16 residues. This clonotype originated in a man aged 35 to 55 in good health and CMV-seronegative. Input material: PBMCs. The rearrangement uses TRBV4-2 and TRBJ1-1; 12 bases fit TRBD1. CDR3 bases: TGTGCCAGCAGCGCTAGGGACAGGGGGCCGAACACTGAAGCTTTCTTT. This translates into CASSARDRGPNTEAFF.